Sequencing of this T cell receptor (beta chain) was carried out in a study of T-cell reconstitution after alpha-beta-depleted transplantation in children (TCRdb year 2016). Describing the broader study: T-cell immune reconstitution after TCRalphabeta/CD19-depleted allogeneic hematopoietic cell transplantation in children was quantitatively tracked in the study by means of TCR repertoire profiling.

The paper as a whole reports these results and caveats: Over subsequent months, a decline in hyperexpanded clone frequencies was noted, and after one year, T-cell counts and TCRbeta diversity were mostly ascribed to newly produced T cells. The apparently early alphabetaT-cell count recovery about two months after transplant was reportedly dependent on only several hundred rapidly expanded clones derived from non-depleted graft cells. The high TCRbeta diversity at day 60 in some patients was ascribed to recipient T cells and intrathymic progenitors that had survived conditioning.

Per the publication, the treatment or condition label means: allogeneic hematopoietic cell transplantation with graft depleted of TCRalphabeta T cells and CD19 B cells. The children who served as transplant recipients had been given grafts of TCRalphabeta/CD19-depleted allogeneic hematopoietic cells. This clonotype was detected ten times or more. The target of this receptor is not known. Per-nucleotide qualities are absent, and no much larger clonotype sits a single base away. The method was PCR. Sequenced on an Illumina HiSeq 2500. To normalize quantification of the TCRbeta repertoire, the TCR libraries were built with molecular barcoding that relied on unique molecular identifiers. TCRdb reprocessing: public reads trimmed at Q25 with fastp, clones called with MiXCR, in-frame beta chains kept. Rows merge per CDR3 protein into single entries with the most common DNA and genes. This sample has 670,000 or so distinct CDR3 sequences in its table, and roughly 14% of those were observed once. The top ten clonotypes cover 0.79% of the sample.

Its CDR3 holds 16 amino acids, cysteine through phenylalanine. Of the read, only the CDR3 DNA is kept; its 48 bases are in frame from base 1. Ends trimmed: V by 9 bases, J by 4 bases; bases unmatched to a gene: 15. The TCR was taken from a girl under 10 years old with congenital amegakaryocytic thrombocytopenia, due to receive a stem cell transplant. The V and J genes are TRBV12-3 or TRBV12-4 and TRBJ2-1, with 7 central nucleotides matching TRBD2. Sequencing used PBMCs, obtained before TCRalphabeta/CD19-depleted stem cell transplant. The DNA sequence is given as TGTGCCAGTCAGGCGGGAGTCAACTCAACTTACAATGAGCAGTTCTTC. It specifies CASQAGVNSTYNEQFF.